The rows below give T cell receptor beta chains drawn from one sample of a study of T cell changes during pregnancy in multiple sclerosis. Here immunoSEQ multiplex PCR was the method, and the copy in TCRdb shows in-frame clones only, minus some. The table records fewer than 50,000 clones, under 95% of them present only once. The sequencing here drew on CD4+ T cells from peripheral blood mononuclear cells, taken in the second trimester of pregnancy. These receptor sequences come from a female donor in good health, enrolled as a control in a pregnancy study. The CDR3 runs from the conserved cysteine through the conserved F or W. The D gene is left open where the match is weak. Expanded clones get a size class; other rows say once, few or many, or leave the size out.

v_call: TRBV7-2
d_call: TRBD2
j_call: TRBJ2-7
clone_size: .
cdr3_nt: TGTGCCAGCAATACAGCGGGGGGGCCAAATAAGAACTACGAGCAGTACTTC
cdr3_aa: CASNTAGGPNKNYEQYF

v_call: TRBV18
d_call: TRBD1
j_call: TRBJ1-1
clone_size: .
cdr3_nt: TGTGCCAGCTCACCGACAGGGTATGATGAAGCTTTCTTT
cdr3_aa: CASSPTGYDEAFF

v_call: TRBV2
d_call: .
j_call: TRBJ1-2
clone_size: .
cdr3_nt: TGTGCCAGCAGCAACACAGGGAGTGGCTATGGCTACACCTTC
cdr3_aa: CASSNTGSGYGYTF

v_call: TRBV7-9
d_call: .
j_call: TRBJ1-2
clone_size: .
cdr3_nt: TGTGCCAGCAGCCGCCCGGAGGACTCGATTGGCTACACCTTC
cdr3_aa: CASSRPEDSIGYTF

v_call: TRBV7-2
d_call: .
j_call: TRBJ1-1
clone_size: .
cdr3_nt: TGTGCCAGCACCAAGGCGGGGGGGGCGCAGGCTGAAGCTTTCTTT
cdr3_aa: CASTKAGGAQAEAFF

v_call: TRBV18
d_call: .
j_call: TRBJ1-2
clone_size: .
cdr3_nt: TGTGCCAGCTCTAACGGGAGAACAGAGATCTATGGCTACACCTTC
cdr3_aa: CASSNGRTEIYGYTF

v_call: TRBV5-1
d_call: TRBD1
j_call: TRBJ1-1
clone_size: .
cdr3_nt: TGCGCCAGGACAGGGTTAGGCACTGAAGCTTTCTTT
cdr3_aa: CARTGLGTEAFF

v_call: TRBV5-4
d_call: .
j_call: TRBJ2-3
clone_size: .
cdr3_nt: TGTGCCAGCAGCTCGCCTCGGACGAGGGAACGCAATGGGTCTTTT
cdr3_aa: CASSSPRTRERNGSF

v_call: TRBV9
d_call: .
j_call: TRBJ1-2
clone_size: .
cdr3_nt: TGTGCCAGCAGCCTCCCCGGCAGCGGCTTATTGGGTGGCTACACCTTC
cdr3_aa: CASSLPGSGLLGGYTF

v_call: TRBV7-6
d_call: .
j_call: TRBJ2-3
clone_size: once
cdr3_nt: TGTGCCAGCAGCTTCCCGACAGGCACAGATACGCAGTATTTT
cdr3_aa: CASSFPTGTDTQYF

v_call: TRBV9
d_call: TRBD1
j_call: TRBJ2-3
clone_size: .
cdr3_nt: TGTGCCAGCAGCGTCCCGACAGGGGGTCCAGATACGCAGTATTTT
cdr3_aa: CASSVPTGGPDTQYF

v_call: TRBV29-1
d_call: .
j_call: TRBJ1-2
clone_size: .
cdr3_nt: TGCAGCGTTCTATACAGGAAGAGGAATGGCTACACCTTC
cdr3_aa: CSVLYRKRNGYTF

v_call: TRBV7-2
d_call: .
j_call: TRBJ1-6
clone_size: .
cdr3_nt: TGTGCCAGCAGCTTACGCCGGGACACGGGGAATTCACCCCTCCACTTT
cdr3_aa: CASSLRRDTGNSPLHF

v_call: TRBV6-1
d_call: .
j_call: TRBJ1-5
clone_size: .
cdr3_nt: TGTGCCATCCGGACCTTTTCGGGGCAGCCCCAGCATTTT
cdr3_aa: CAIRTFSGQPQHF

v_call: TRBV13
d_call: TRBD1
j_call: TRBJ1-2
clone_size: .
cdr3_nt: TGTGCCAGCAGCTCCGGGACAGGGAGCGGCTACACCTTC
cdr3_aa: CASSSGTGSGYTF

v_call: TRBV6-5
d_call: TRBD1
j_call: TRBJ1-2
clone_size: .
cdr3_nt: TGTGCCAGCAGTTACTCAGACAGGGTGGAAGGCTACACCTTC
cdr3_aa: CASSYSDRVEGYTF

v_call: TRBV13
d_call: .
j_call: TRBJ2-7
clone_size: .
cdr3_nt: TGTGCCAGCAGCTTAAATGGCGCAGGGTCCTCTTACGAGCAGTACTTC
cdr3_aa: CASSLNGAGSSYEQYF

v_call: TRBV28
d_call: TRBD1
j_call: TRBJ1-1
clone_size: once
cdr3_nt: TGTGCCAGCAGTTTATGGGGGACAGGGGGTAGTTGGACTGAAGCTTTCTTT
cdr3_aa: CASSLWGTGGSWTEAFF

v_call: TRBV25-1
d_call: TRBD1
j_call: TRBJ2-5
clone_size: .
cdr3_nt: TGTGCCAGCAGCCCCGACAGGGGACAAGAGACCCAGTACTTC
cdr3_aa: CASSPDRGQETQYF

v_call: TRBV27
d_call: .
j_call: TRBJ2-7
clone_size: few
cdr3_nt: TGTGCCAGCAGTTTAGGCGGGGGCTCGGGCTACGAGCAGTACTTC
cdr3_aa: CASSLGGGSGYEQYF

v_call: TRBV7-2
d_call: .
j_call: TRBJ2-5
clone_size: .
cdr3_nt: TGTGCCAGCAGCTTACGGGGGCCAAGTGCGGGGGTACAAATGGCCCAGTACTTC
cdr3_aa: CASSLRGPSAGVQMAQYF

v_call: TRBV4-3
d_call: TRBD2
j_call: TRBJ2-2
clone_size: .
cdr3_nt: TGCGCCAGCAGCCAAGCGGGGGGGAACACCGGGGAGCTGTTTTTT
cdr3_aa: CASSQAGGNTGELFF

v_call: TRBV6-5
d_call: TRBD1
j_call: TRBJ2-7
clone_size: .
cdr3_nt: TGTGCCAGCAGCCGTCCAGGACAGGGGAAGTACGAGCAGTACTTC
cdr3_aa: CASSRPGQGKYEQYF

v_call: TRBV7-2
d_call: .
j_call: TRBJ1-1
clone_size: .
cdr3_nt: TGTGCCAGCAGAGCTGGACAGTTCACTGAAGCTTTCTTT
cdr3_aa: CASRAGQFTEAFF

v_call: TRBV2
d_call: .
j_call: TRBJ1-6
clone_size: .
cdr3_nt: TGTGCCAGCAGTGCTTGGACAGCTAGATATAATTCACCCCTCCACTTT
cdr3_aa: CASSAWTARYNSPLHF

v_call: TRBV6-5
d_call: .
j_call: TRBJ1-6
clone_size: .
cdr3_nt: TGTGCCAGCAGGCGCAAACAGGGAAGGGGTTCACCCCTCCACTTT
cdr3_aa: CASRRKQGRGSPLHF

v_call: TRBV7-9
d_call: TRBD1
j_call: TRBJ1-3
clone_size: .
cdr3_nt: TGTGCCAGCAGTCCCGGGACAGGGGCTGGAAACACCATATATTTT
cdr3_aa: CASSPGTGAGNTIYF

v_call: TRBV4-2
d_call: TRBD2
j_call: TRBJ2-1
clone_size: .
cdr3_nt: TGTGCCAGCAGCCAAGTCTTCGGGGTAGCGGGTCACAATGAGCAGTTCTTC
cdr3_aa: CASSQVFGVAGHNEQFF

v_call: TRBV11-3
d_call: .
j_call: TRBJ1-3
clone_size: once
cdr3_nt: TGTGCCAGCACAGGGGACTCTGGAAACACCATATATTTT
cdr3_aa: CASTGDSGNTIYF

v_call: TRBV4-3
d_call: .
j_call: TRBJ1-1
clone_size: .
cdr3_nt: TGCGCCAGCAGCCTCCATATCGCAGTCACTGAAGCTTTCTTT
cdr3_aa: CASSLHIAVTEAFF

v_call: TRBV18
d_call: .
j_call: TRBJ2-1
clone_size: .
cdr3_nt: TGTGCCAGCTCACCACTAGCGGCGGGGGCCAACGGTGAGCAGTTCTTC
cdr3_aa: CASSPLAAGANGEQFF

v_call: TRBV2
d_call: TRBD2
j_call: TRBJ2-2
clone_size: .
cdr3_nt: TGTGCCACCAGAAGCGGGGAGAACACCGGGGAGCTGTTTTTT
cdr3_aa: CATRSGENTGELFF

v_call: TRBV5-1
d_call: .
j_call: TRBJ2-3
clone_size: .
cdr3_nt: TGCGCCAGCAGCTCGCGGGGCCGAAGATACGCAGTATTT
cdr3_aa: CASSSRGRRYAVF

v_call: TRBV15
d_call: .
j_call: TRBJ1-6
clone_size: .
cdr3_nt: TGTGCCACCAGCAGAGATGGAGGGGCTGTTGGGTCACCCCTCCACTTT
cdr3_aa: CATSRDGGAVGSPLHF

v_call: TRBV15
d_call: .
j_call: TRBJ1-4
clone_size: .
cdr3_nt: TGTGCCACCAGCAGGGCGCGAGGCGGTGGGACTAATGAAAAACTGTTTTTT
cdr3_aa: CATSRARGGGTNEKLFF

v_call: TRBV28
d_call: TRBD2
j_call: TRBJ2-5
clone_size: .
cdr3_nt: TGTGCCAGCAAGGCGGGGGGGGAGACCCAGTACTTC
cdr3_aa: CASKAGGETQYF

v_call: TRBV5-1
d_call: TRBD2
j_call: TRBJ2-1
clone_size: .
cdr3_nt: TGCGCCAGCAGCTGGAGCGGGGGGGCCAGTGAGCAGTTCTTC
cdr3_aa: CASSWSGGASEQFF

v_call: TRBV6-1
d_call: .
j_call: TRBJ1-2
clone_size: .
cdr3_nt: TGTGCCAGCAGTGAGTCAGGGTACTATGGCTACACCTTC
cdr3_aa: CASSESGYYGYTF

v_call: TRBV19
d_call: .
j_call: TRBJ1-2
clone_size: .
cdr3_nt: TGTGCCAGTAGTAGTGGGGGCAGAGCTTCCTATGGCTACACCTTC
cdr3_aa: CASSSGGRASYGYTF

v_call: TRBV14
d_call: .
j_call: TRBJ2-3
clone_size: .
cdr3_nt: TGTGCCAGCAGCCAAGTCTCTCGGGTCGCAGGGATGGGCACAGATACGCAGTATTTT
cdr3_aa: CASSQVSRVAGMGTDTQYF

v_call: TRBV18
d_call: TRBD1
j_call: TRBJ2-7
clone_size: .
cdr3_nt: TGTGCCAGCTCGCCCCGGGACAGAGCCTACGAGCAGTACTTC
cdr3_aa: CASSPRDRAYEQYF

v_call: TRBV5-1
d_call: TRBD2
j_call: TRBJ2-5
clone_size: .
cdr3_nt: TGCGCCAGCAGCTTGAGAAGCGGGGGGATAATAGAGACCCAGTACTTC
cdr3_aa: CASSLRSGGIIETQYF

v_call: TRBV2
d_call: .
j_call: TRBJ2-1
clone_size: .
cdr3_nt: TGTGCCAGCAGTGCGGGTCAGGGCCCCCGCAATGAGCAGTTCTTC
cdr3_aa: CASSAGQGPRNEQFF

v_call: TRBV6-6
d_call: TRBD2
j_call: TRBJ2-5
clone_size: .
cdr3_nt: TGTGCCAGCAGTTACCTGGGCGGGGGGGCTCGGGAGACCCAGTACTTC
cdr3_aa: CASSYLGGGARETQYF

v_call: TRBV5-5
d_call: TRBD2
j_call: TRBJ2-3
clone_size: .
cdr3_nt: TGTGCCAGCAGCCGGGGGGACCTCACAGATACGCAGTATTTT
cdr3_aa: CASSRGDLTDTQYF

v_call: TRBV19
d_call: .
j_call: TRBJ1-1
clone_size: few
cdr3_nt: TGTGCCAGTAGTATAGGGCAGGGTGAAGCTTTCTTT
cdr3_aa: CASSIGQGEAFF

v_call: TRBV5-5
d_call: .
j_call: TRBJ1-2
clone_size: .
cdr3_nt: TGTGCCAGCAGCTTGGCTACAGACTATGGCTACACCTTC
cdr3_aa: CASSLATDYGYTF

v_call: TRBV29-1
d_call: TRBD2
j_call: TRBJ2-2
clone_size: .
cdr3_nt: TGCAGCGCCAGGGCTAGCGGGGGGGCCGGGGAGCTGTTTTTT
cdr3_aa: CSARASGGAGELFF

v_call: TRBV15
d_call: .
j_call: TRBJ2-5
clone_size: .
cdr3_nt: TGTGCCACCAGCAGAGATTCGCAAGAGACCCAGTACTTC
cdr3_aa: CATSRDSQETQYF